The text below deals with one T cell receptor (beta chain). Its antigen is unknown. This entry comes from a study of T cell repertoires in cytomegalovirus infection. Study details: In the study, CMV epitopes included recently identified HLA-C-restricted and well-studied HLA-B-restricted ones. CMV infection plus the matching HLA type was flagged by public TCR beta signatures. Whole-study results and caveats: HLA-C-restricted CMV-specific TCR beta clonotypes were dominant in the ex vivo response. Of the TCR beta families, the public ones yielded a cumulative frequency that identified carriers of CMV plus the relevant HLA.

TCRdb re-derived calls from the reads in MiXCR, one entry per CDR3 protein. The sample lists about 890,000 distinct CDR3 sequences, roughly a third occurring once. The origin of this receptor is a human donor in good health (CMV status not recorded). Some clones in this sample may be carry-over from other donors' samples. Source: cultured CD8+ T cells from PBMCs, taken from culture after CMV antigen stimulation.

CDR3 protein: CASSVLTDTQYF. The CDR3 region has the DNA TGTGCCAGCAGTGTCTTAACAGATACGCAGTATTTT. V and J are TRBV12-3 or TRBV12-4 and TRBJ2-3, with unresolved D. V was trimmed by 5 bases and J by 3 bases, leaving 6 bases between them. CDR3 length equals 12 residues.